This TCR beta chain was found in a study of cytomegalovirus exposure and HLA in healthy donors (dated by TCRdb to the late 2010s). Regarding the complete study: An earlier analysis of approximately 640 of the donors reported about 290 Gb of sequence data and approximately 110 million unique TCR beta sequences from roughly 200 million T cells. About 320 gigabases of sequencing data and around 87 million unique TCR sequences were included in an early release covering about 700 HLA-typed donors. The genetic ancestry cluster associated with self-reported Caucasian donors included over 80% of the 350 to 500 genotyped donors. The aim of the study was to test whether cataloging public T cell receptors could identify signatures of past pathogen exposure. Using immunosequencing, the study profiled T cell repertoires from around 680 subjects and related those repertoires to cytomegalovirus serostatus. In addition to the first cohort of 666 subjects, a separate validation cohort of 130 or so different subjects was used. The study combined high-throughput TCR immunosequencing, statistical association of individual TCRs with disease status, and machine learning to predict cytomegalovirus infection status. A later analysis re-analyzed previously published TCR beta repertoires from 550 to 700 donors and added high-resolution HLA genotyping to study TCR occurrence patterns. Rather than drawing on any new phenotypic data, the later analysis identified candidate immune exposures from TCR beta sequences and the way those sequences occurred across donors. In an earlier analysis of roughly 600 of the donors, high-throughput TCR beta sequencing was used to judge whether each TCR beta V gene segment behaved as functional or pseudogenic. Alongside the repertoire data, information on donor age, sex, ethnicity and CMV serostatus was compiled. A later genetic analysis took genome-wide SNP genotypes for about 55% of the 666 donors and used that subset as a discovery cohort. All discovery cohort repertoires had been generated on a single sequencing platform. HLA typing covered class I and class II loci at four-digit resolution. Typing coverage varied by locus: roughly 629-640 donors for A, B, C, DRB1 and DQB1; some 520 for DQA1; more than 600 for DPA1; about 450 for DPB1. About five DR-DQ haplotypes were handled as single units for association and clustering, since linkage in the cohort was strong. Among 398 genotyped donors of the cohort, an average of around 240,000 unique TCR beta nucleotide sequences were sequenced per donor, approximately 20% of them non-productive. Beyond this particular receptor, the publication reports: The classifier was reported to diagnose cytomegalovirus status with high specificity and sensitivity in both the original cohort and the validation cohort. A later analysis found that HLA-associated TCR beta chains were more clonally expanded and had lower generation probabilities than equally common non-associated chains. A cluster of highly shared sequence variants was judged likely to represent a technical artifact of the sequencing pipeline. A total of 164 TCR beta chains were listed by the study as associated with cytomegalovirus. Because some donors lacked HLA typing at each locus, the association tests relied only on the typed subset. A further reported finding was that TCR beta sequences accurately predicted the HLA-A and HLA-B alleles for most subjects in the first cohort. A later genetic analysis reported fewer N-insertions in productive TCRs among donors in an Asian-associated ancestry cluster than the roughly 640-donor mean. In a later analysis, TCR association rates were found to vary across HLA loci, with the most associated TCRs seen for DRB1 alleles and the fewest for HLA-C alleles. The 87-base-pair reads could not distinguish some IMGT-functional V segments, including TRBV6-2 and TRBV6-3, so those segments were excluded. A few of the identified cytomegalovirus-associated TCR beta chains were confirmed in vitro to be specific for cytomegalovirus antigens. A later analysis reported that several top co-occurrence clusters appeared linked to parvovirus B19, influenza, CMV and Epstein-Barr virus. A later analysis found that most CMV-associated TCR beta chains appeared HLA-restricted, with HLA associations seemingly driven largely by CMV exposure. For the cohort, immune exposure information was limited to CMV serostatus. This cohort had only TCR beta chains sequenced, and the lack of alpha or paired-chain data limited which features could be detected. Broadly in line with IMGT annotations, most TCR beta V segments showed up in productive rearrangements about 87% or about 30% of the time in an earlier analysis of under 700 of the donors. The authors suggested that the approach could potentially be generalized to other disease states and immunological phenotypes. Strong co-occurrence of HLA alleles, especially DR and DQ, made assigning TCR associations to individual alleles difficult. Because counts were too low, 15 or so rarely observed V segments, including chromosome 9 orphons, were excluded from the earlier analysis of 587 of the donors. Correlated functional status among segregating V segments might be attributable to linkage disequilibrium, but an unknown experimental factor could not be ruled out. Most TCR sequences were observed very rarely across donors, whereas some public TCRs were present in many individuals. An association between a missense DCLRE1C variant and V-gene and J-gene trimming of TCR beta chains was found in a later genetic analysis and replicated in an independent cohort. At a false discovery rate of 0.05, a later analysis linked some 17,000 TCR beta sequences to specific HLA alleles. Presence/absence analyses assumed roughly uniform sequencing depth across donors, an assumption that may not hold.

Libraries were constructed by the immunoSEQ multiplex PCR assay. For the multiplex PCR, a mixture combining 60 forward primers for TCR Vbeta segments and 13 reverse primers for TCR Jbeta segments was used. A multiplex PCR assay on genomic DNA amplified the CDR3 region of rearranged TCR beta genes. The amplified TCR beta libraries were sequenced on the Illumina HiSeq System as 87-base-pair reads. Turning to the authors' computational methods: A later analysis tallied approximately 87 million unique TCR beta chains across the approximately 670 repertoires, and about 12 million of those chains were shared by two or more donors. Raw reads were error-corrected and collapsed into unique sequences by a nearest-neighbor algorithm in which closely related sequences were merged to remove PCR and sequencing errors. CDR3 sequences were aligned to IMGT reference sequences to assign V, D and J gene segments. For a sequence to be retained, at least a six-nucleotide match to both a V gene segment and a J gene segment was required. Rearrangements were classified as productive when the CDR3 lacked stop codons and remained in frame with V and J, and all other rearrangements were classified as non-productive. CDR3 was defined according to IMGT convention as the region running from the second conserved V-encoded cysteine to the conserved J-encoded phenylalanine. Sequences without an unambiguous match to a single V gene segment were excluded from the earlier analysis of 587 of the donors. An earlier analysis of approximately 590 of the donors called V segments functional above 56.7% productive rearrangements and segregating when the between-donor standard deviation exceeded 5%. A statistical classification framework was developed to diagnose cytomegalovirus status using the catalog of TCR beta chain sequences. In a later analysis, V and J genes were assigned by comparing TCR nucleotide sequences against IMGT/GENE-DB human TR gene sequences. A later analysis assigned CDR3 sequences and most-parsimonious VDJ recombination scenarios with the TCRdist pipeline. In a later analysis, each TCR beta chain was defined by its CDR3 amino acid sequence together with its V-gene family, and reads without a unique V-gene family were excluded. As a way to deal with suspected cross-contamination and a sequencing artifact, a later analysis dropped over 550 nucleotide sequences that were highly shared and had low generation probability. In a later analysis, a clonal expansion index for each public chain was calculated from normalized within-repertoire ranks of inferred template counts. Generation probabilities in a later analysis came from a VDJ recombination model fitted to out-of-frame rearrangements, and those results were checked against IGoR. In a later analysis, hypergeometric tests were used to score TCR-TCR, TCR-HLA and TCR-CMV co-occurrence, with a repertoire-size bias correction applied to TCR pairs. A later analysis estimated false discovery rates by permuting HLA or CMV assignments 20 times. In a later analysis, co-occurring TCRs were grouped using DBSCAN, and TCRdist sequence similarity was added for clustering within HLA-allele-positive subsets. For co-occurrence clustering, repertoires with fewer than 30,000 or more than 120,000 public chains were excluded, along with roughly five repertoires with anomalous nucleotide sharing. Not all clones reach the TCRdb copy of this immuneACCESS table, which keeps in-frame sequences only. Checked studies attribute under half of the gap to unresolved V genes and leave the rest unexplained. V and J calls and clone size are those listed in that table; D and trimming were worked out from the DNA. Within this sample are roughly 120,000 clones, with 75% of them counted one time only. The biggest ten clones account for just under 3% of the sample.

The CDR3 goes from the cysteine to the phenylalanine over 15 residues. Only the CDR3 DNA stays, 45 bases, in frame from base 1. As encoded in the germline V gene (reference sequence), CDR1 is PRHDT while CDR2 is FYEKMQ. V gives up 0 bases and J gives up 3 bases, and the segment between their germline ends measures 11 bases. The cohort was made up of hundreds of healthy bone marrow donors. Cohort members were all nominally healthy when sampled, although unrecorded immune exposures were likely present. The donor was CMV seropositive and belonged to the group of 250 to 300 seropositive cohort members. Each donor provided a peripheral blood sample, and peripheral blood mononuclear cells were used for TCR beta sequencing. The Qiagen DNeasy Blood Extraction Kit was used to extract genomic DNA from the blood cell samples. In this sample, this clone turned up a few times. This clone's antigen is unknown. Within one base of it there is no much larger clone, and no base qualities were kept.

This clonotype originated in a woman between 40 and 55 years old in good health and CMV-seropositive. Input material: PBMCs. This chain joins TRBV13 to TRBJ1-1, with a tentative D gene TRBD1 over 6 matching bases. The CDR3 reads CASSLGPGQYTEAFF. The sequenced DNA: TGTGCCAGCAGCTTAGGACCCGGACAGTACACTGAAGCTTTCTTT.